The clone carrying this T cell receptor beta chain was observed at least ten times. Its antigen is not known. This sample stems from a study of post-analysis software for immune sequencing data. In the study overall: Secondary progressive, relapsing-remitting and progressive-relapsing multiple sclerosis were among the included disease courses. Study findings and constraints: About five TRBV segments, including TRBV5-6, TRBV5-1 and TRBV20-1, were more frequent in patients than controls. There was significantly lower normalized Chao1 diversity in multiple sclerosis patients than in controls. Strong co-clustering by F measure was evident for samples that had been prepared in the same batch.

Trimming shortened V by 3 bases and J by 3 bases, and 8 bases separated the two germline ends. Germline CDR1 and CDR2: LGHDT and YNNKEL (reference sequence). The CDR3 extends over 13 amino acids. TCR beta cDNA libraries had unique molecular identifiers. The authors obtained roughly 0.5 million cDNA molecules from around 1 to 9.1 million T cells. TCRdb passed the PCR reads through MiXCR, listing each CDR3 protein once. The repertoire consists of hundreds of thousands of distinct CDR3 sequences, with roughly 27% occurring once and the leading ten covering 0.5% to 0.6%. The receptor was isolated from a girl under 18 with multiple sclerosis. The specimen was blood. The chain recombines TRBV3-1 with TRBJ2-5; D may be TRBD1 or TRBD2 (5 bases each). This CDR3 reads CASSQRGEETQYF. For the CDR3, the DNA is TGTGCCAGCAGCCAGAGGGGTGAAGAGACCCAGTACTTC.